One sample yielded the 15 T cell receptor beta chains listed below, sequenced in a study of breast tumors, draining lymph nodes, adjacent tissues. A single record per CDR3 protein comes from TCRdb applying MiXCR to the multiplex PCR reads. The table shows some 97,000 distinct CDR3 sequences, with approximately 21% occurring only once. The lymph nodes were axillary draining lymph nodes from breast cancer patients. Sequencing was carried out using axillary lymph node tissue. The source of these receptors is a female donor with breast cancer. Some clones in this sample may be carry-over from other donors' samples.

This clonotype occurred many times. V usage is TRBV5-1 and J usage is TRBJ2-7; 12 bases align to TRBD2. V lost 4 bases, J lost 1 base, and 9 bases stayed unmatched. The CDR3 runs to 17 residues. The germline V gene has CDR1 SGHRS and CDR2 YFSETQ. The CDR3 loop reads CASSQPSGGAYSYEQYF. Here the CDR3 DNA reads TGCGCCAGCAGCCAACCTAGCGGGGGGGCATATTCCTACGAGCAGTACTTC.

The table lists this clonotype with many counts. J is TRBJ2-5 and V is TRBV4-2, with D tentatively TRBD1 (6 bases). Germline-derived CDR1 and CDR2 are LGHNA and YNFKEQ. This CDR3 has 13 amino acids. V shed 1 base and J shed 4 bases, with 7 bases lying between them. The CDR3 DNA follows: TGTGCCAGCAGCCAAGGGGGGCGAGAGACCCAGTACTTC. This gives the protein CASSQGGRETQYF.

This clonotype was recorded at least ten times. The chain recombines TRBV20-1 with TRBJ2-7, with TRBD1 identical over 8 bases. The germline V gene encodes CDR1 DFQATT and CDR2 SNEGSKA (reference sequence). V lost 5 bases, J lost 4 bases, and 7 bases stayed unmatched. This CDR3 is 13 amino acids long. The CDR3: CSAETGGVYEQYF. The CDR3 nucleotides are TGCAGTGCTGAAACAGGGGGTGTGTACGAGCAGTACTTC.

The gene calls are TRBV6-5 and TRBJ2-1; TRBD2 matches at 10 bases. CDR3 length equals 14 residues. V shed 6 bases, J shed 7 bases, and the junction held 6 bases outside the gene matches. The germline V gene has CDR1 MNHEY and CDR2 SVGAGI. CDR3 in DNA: TGTGCCAGCAGACGCGGACTAGCGGCTAATGAGCAGTTCTTC. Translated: CASRRGLAANEQFF.

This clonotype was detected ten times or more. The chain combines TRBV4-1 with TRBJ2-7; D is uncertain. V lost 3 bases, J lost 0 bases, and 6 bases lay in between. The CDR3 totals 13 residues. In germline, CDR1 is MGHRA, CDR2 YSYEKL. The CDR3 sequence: CASSQENSYEQYF. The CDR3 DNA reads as TGCGCCAGCAGCCAGGAGAACTCCTACGAGCAGTACTTC.

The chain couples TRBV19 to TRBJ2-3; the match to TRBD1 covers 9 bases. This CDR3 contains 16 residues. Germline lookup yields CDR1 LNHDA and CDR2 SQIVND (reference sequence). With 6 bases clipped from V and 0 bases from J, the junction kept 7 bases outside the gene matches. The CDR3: CASSPTGGVSTDTQYF. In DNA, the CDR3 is TGTGCCAGTAGCCCGACAGGGGGTGTAAGCACAGATACGCAGTATTTT. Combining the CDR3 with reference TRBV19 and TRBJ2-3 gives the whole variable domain DGGITQSPKYLFRKEGQNVTLSCEQNLNHDAMYWYRQDPGQGLRLIYYSQIVNDFQKGDIAEGYSVSREKKESFPLTVTSAQKNPTAFYLCASSPTGGVSTDTQYFGPGTRLTVL.

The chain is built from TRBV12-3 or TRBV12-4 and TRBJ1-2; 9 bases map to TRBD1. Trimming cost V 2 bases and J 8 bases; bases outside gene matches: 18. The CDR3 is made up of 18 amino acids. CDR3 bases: TGTGCCAGCAGTTTAAGGTTCGGGTCCACAGGGGGCGCGAGCGGCTACACCTTC. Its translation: CASSLRFGSTGGASGYTF.

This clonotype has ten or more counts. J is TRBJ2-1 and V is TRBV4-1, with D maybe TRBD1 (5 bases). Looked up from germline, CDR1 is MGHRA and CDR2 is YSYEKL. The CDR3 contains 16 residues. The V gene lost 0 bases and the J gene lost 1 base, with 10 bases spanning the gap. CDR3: CASSQDPRGSYNEQFF. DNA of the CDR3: TGCGCCAGCAGCCAAGATCCAAGGGGATCCTACAATGAGCAGTTCTTC.

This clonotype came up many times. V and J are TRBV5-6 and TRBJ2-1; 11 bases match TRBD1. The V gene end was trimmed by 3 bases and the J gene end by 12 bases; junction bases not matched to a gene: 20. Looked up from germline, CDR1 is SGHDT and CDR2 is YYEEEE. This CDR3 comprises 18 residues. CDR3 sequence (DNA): TGTGCCAGCAGCTCGATGAAATCCGGGACAGGGGGGAGAAGGTGGCAGTTCTTC. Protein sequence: CASSSMKSGTGGRRWQFF.

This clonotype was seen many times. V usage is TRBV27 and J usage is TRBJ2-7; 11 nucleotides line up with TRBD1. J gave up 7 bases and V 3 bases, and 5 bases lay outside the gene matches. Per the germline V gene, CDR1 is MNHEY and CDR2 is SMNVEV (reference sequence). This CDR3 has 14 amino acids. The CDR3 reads CASSFGQGAGEQYF. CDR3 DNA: TGTGCCAGCAGTTTTGGACAGGGGGCGGGGGAGCAGTACTTC.

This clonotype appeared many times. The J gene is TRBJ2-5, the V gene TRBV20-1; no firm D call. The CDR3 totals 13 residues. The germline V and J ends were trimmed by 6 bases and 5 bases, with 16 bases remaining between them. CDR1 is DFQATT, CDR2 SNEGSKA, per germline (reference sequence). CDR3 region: CSAHIRRTETQYF. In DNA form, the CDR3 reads TGCAGTGCCCATATCAGGAGAACGGAGACCCAGTACTTC.

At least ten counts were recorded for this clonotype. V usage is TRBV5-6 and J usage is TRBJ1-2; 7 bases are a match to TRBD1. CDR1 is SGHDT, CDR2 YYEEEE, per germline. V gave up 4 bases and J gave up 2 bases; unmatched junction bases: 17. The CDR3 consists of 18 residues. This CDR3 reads CASSTSVRGSIGNYGYTF. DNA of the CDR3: TGTGCCAGCAGCACCAGCGTCAGGGGGAGTATAGGGAACTATGGCTACACCTTC.

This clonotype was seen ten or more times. In DNA, the CDR3 is TGTGCCAGCAGATTCGGACAGTTCCCCTACGAGCAGTACTTC. Translation gives CASRFGQFPYEQYF. The chain is built from TRBV6-5 and TRBJ2-7; D is perhaps TRBD1 (6 bases). CDR1 and CDR2 (germline): MNHEY, SVGAGI. V gave up 6 bases and J gave up 2 bases, with 14 bases separating them. The CDR3 runs 14 residues.

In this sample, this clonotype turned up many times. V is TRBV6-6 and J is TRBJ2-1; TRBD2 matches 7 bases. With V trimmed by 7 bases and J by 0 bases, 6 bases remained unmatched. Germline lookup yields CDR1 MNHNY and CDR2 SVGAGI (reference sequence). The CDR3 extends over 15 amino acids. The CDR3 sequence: CASTSRGSSYNEQFF. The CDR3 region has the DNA TGTGCCAGCACCTCCCGCGGGAGCTCCTACAATGAGCAGTTCTTC.

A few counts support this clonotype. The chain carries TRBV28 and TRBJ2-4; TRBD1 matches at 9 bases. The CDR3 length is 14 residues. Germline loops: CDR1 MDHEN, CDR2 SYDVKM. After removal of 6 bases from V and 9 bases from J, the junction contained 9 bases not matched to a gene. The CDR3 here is CASSRWDRDFIQYF. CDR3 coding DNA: TGTGCCAGCAGCAGGTGGGACAGGGACTTCATTCAGTACTTC.